The present T cell receptor (beta chain) was sequenced within a study of blood T cell repertoires in COVID-19. Overall study context: Spain, Italy and the United States supplied samples that represented acute and convalescent COVID-19. The analysed material was cDNA or gDNA that came from T cells, B-cell-depleted T cells, or PBMCs.

Trimming stripped 3 bases from V and 7 bases from J, with 12 bases between. CDR3 size: 13 residues. This clone was observed a single time. Authors' analysis steps: Reference gene primer amplification gave nucleated cell count estimates. Some clones are missing from TCRdb's copy, which holds only in-frame ones; the method was immunoSEQ multiplex PCR. V and J calls and clone size are copied from that table; D and trimming were computed from the DNA. Found here are some 300,000 clones, approximately 88% of them singletons; the top ten hold about 7%. The receptor was isolated from a woman aged 25 to 39 who had recovered from COVID-19. This chain joins TRBV12-3 or TRBV12-4 and TRBJ1-2; D is unclear. The sequenced sample consisted of peripheral blood. CDR3 sequence (DNA): TGTGCCAGCAGTTTTGATCGAGGTTCTGGCTACACCTTC. It is translated as CASSFDRGSGYTF.